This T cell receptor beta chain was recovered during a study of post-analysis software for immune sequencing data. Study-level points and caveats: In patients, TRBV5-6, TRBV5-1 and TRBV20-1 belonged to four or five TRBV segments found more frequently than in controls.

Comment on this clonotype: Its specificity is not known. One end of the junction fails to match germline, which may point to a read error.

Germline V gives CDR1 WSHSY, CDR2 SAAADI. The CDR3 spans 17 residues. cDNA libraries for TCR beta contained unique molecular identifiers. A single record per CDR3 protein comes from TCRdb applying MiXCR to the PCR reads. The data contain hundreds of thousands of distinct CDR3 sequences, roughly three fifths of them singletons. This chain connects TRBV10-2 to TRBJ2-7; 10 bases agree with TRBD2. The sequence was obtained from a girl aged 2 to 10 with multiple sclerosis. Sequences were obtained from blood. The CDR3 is CASRPGLALTSSYERYF. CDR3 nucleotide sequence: TGCGCCAGCAGACCGGGACTAGCGCTCACGAGCTCCTACGAGCGGTACTTC.